The rows below give T cell receptor beta chains drawn from one sample of a study of T cell responses to AZD1222 COVID-19 vaccine. Sequencing was performed with immunoSEQ multiplex PCR; in TCRdb, only in-frame clones are kept and a portion is missing. In the table there are approximately 49,000 clones, approximately 79% of which are singletons. Sample: peripheral blood, taken on day 0 of MenACWY control vaccination. The receptors derive from an adult in good health. CDR3s include the opening cysteine and the closing phenylalanine or tryptophan. D genes are given only for firm matches. Rows give clone size only sometimes, using once, few, many, or a class for an expanded clone.

>TRBV6-1|medium-sized|TRBD1|TRBJ1-2
TGTGCCAGCAGTGAAGGCAGGGGACAGGGACTAGACTATGGCTACACCTTC
CASSEGRGQGLDYGYTF
>TRBV7-8|-|TRBD1|TRBJ1-2
TGTGCCAGCAGCTTACGGGACAGGGGCTATGGCTACACCTTC
CASSLRDRGYGYTF
>TRBV9|-|-|TRBJ2-5
TGTGCCAGCAGCGAGTCGGGGTTGAGTGTGGGGGAGACCCAGTACTTC
CASSESGLSVGETQYF
>TRBV24-1|-|-|TRBJ2-7
TGTGCCACCAGTGAGACTGGCTACGAGCAGTACTTC
CATSETGYEQYF
>TRBV6-5|-|TRBD1|TRBJ2-7
TGTGCCAGCAGTCAGGACAGGGTTGTGCAGCAGTACTTC
CASSQDRVVQQYF
>TRBV6-5|-|-|TRBJ1-1
TGTGCCACCGCGAAGAGGGCGAACACTGAAGCTTTCTTT
CATAKRANTEAFF
>TRBV2|-|-|TRBJ1-1
TGTGCCAGCAGCTCGCGGGCTAGGGCTGAAGCTTTCTTT
CASSSRARAEAFF
>TRBV27|-|TRBD2|TRBJ2-1
TGTGCCAGCAGTTTAGCGGGGGGTTCCTACAATGAGCAGTTCTTC
CASSLAGGSYNEQFF
>TRBV7-9|-|-|TRBJ1-2
TGTGCCAGCAGCCTCATCCAAGGGGGCTACACCTTC
CASSLIQGGYTF
>TRBV4-1|-|TRBD2|TRBJ2-3
TGCGCCAGCAGCCACGGCAACGGAGCGGGGGATACGCAGTATTTT
CASSHGNGAGDTQYF
>TRBV2|-|-|TRBJ2-2
TGTGCCAGCAGTGAAGCAAGGGGGGGCAACACCGGGGAGCTGTTTTTT
CASSEARGGNTGELFF
>TRBV5-4|-|-|TRBJ1-1
TGTGCCAGCAGCTTGGCTGGATGGAGCACTGAAGCTTTCTTT
CASSLAGWSTEAFF
>TRBV15|-|-|TRBJ2-2
TGTGCCACCAGCAGAGGATACGGGGAGCTGTTTTTT
CATSRGYGELFF
>TRBV5-1|-|TRBD2|TRBJ2-1
TGCGCCAGCAGCTTCCGACTAGCGGGAATGGGTAGCTCCTACAATGAGCAGTTCTTC
CASSFRLAGMGSSYNEQFF
>TRBV27|-|-|TRBJ2-1
TGTGCCAGCAGTTATCAAGGGTATGAGCAGTTCTTC
CASSYQGYEQFF
>TRBV10-1|-|-|TRBJ1-6
TGCGCCAGCAGTGCCAGGGACAATTCACCCCTCCACTTT
CASSARDNSPLHF
>TRBV5-1|-|-|TRBJ2-3
TGCGCCAGCAGCTTGGCCGATACGCAGTATTTT
CASSLADTQYF
>TRBV11-2|-|-|TRBJ1-2
TGTGCCAGCAGCTTAGATCAGGGTCCCCGGGATGGCTACACCTTC
CASSLDQGPRDGYTF
>TRBV19|-|-|TRBJ1-2
TGTGCCAGCCGGGACCCGGGATACTATGGCTACACCTTC
CASRDPGYYGYTF
>TRBV30|-|TRBD1|TRBJ2-1
TGTGCCTGGAGCCCGGACAGGGTTGACAACAATGAGCAGTTCTTC
CAWSPDRVDNNEQFF
>TRBV4-1|few|-|TRBJ1-6
TGCGCCAGCAGCCAAGACGAGGTCGCAGCCAATTCACCCCTCCACTTT
CASSQDEVAANSPLHF
>TRBV3-1/TRBV3-2|-|-|TRBJ2-1
TGTGCCAGCAGCCAAGATGCACCGGGGGGCAGCGATGAGCAGTTCTTC
CASSQDAPGGSDEQFF
>TRBV6-5|-|-|TRBJ2-6
TGTGCCAGCAATCCCGGGGGATCTGGGGCCAACGTCCTGACTTTC
CASNPGGSGANVLTF
>TRBV2|-|-|TRBJ2-2
TGTGCCAGCAGCCCTACTAGCTTGGCTGGCACCGGGGAGCTGTTTTTT
CASSPTSLAGTGELFF
>TRBV2|-|-|TRBJ1-5
TGTGCCAGCAGTGTGTCAGGGCATAGCAATCAGCCCCAGCATTTT
CASSVSGHSNQPQHF
>TRBV6-5|-|-|TRBJ2-6
TGTGCCAGCACCATTACCAGTCGTGGGGCCAACGTCCTGACTTTC
CASTITSRGANVLTF
>TRBV7-9|-|-|TRBJ2-2
TGTGCCAGCAGCTTCCCCAGGGGTAACACCGGGGAGCTGTTTTTT
CASSFPRGNTGELFF
>TRBV5-4|-|TRBD1|TRBJ2-1
TGTGCCAGCAGCCTGGCAGGGGGCCAAAACAATGAGCAGTTCTTC
CASSLAGGQNNEQFF
>TRBV5-1|-|TRBD1|TRBJ1-1
TGCGCCAGCAGCTTGGCCGCTCGGACAGGGATTGAAGCTTTCTTT
CASSLAARTGIEAFF
>TRBV18|-|-|TRBJ1-3
TGTGCCAGCTCGCGCGCCGACACCCTAAGAAACACCATATATTTT
CASSRADTLRNTIYF
>TRBV19|-|TRBD1|TRBJ1-1
TGTGCCAGTATTTCGACAGGGTATTCCACTGAAGCTTTCTTT
CASISTGYSTEAFF
>TRBV9|-|TRBD2|TRBJ2-3
TGTGCCAGCAGCGCTAGCGGGAGCACAGATACGCAGTATTTT
CASSASGSTDTQYF
>TRBV10-1|few|TRBD2|TRBJ2-1
TGCGCCAGCAGTGTCGGTGGTAGCGGGCATGAGCAGTTCTTC
CASSVGGSGHEQFF
>TRBV28|-|-|TRBJ1-2
TGTGCCAGCAGTCAAGGTTTCAACTATGGCTACACCTTC
CASSQGFNYGYTF
>TRBV19|-|-|TRBJ2-6
TGTGCCAGTAGTATAGATGGCTCTCGGGGGACCCTCTCCTCTGGGGCCAACGTCCTGACTTTC
CASSIDGSRGTLSSGANVLTF
>TRBV7-9|-|-|TRBJ1-1
TGTGCCAGCAGCTTAGATGGGGTAAACACTGAAGCTTTCTTT
CASSLDGVNTEAFF
>TRBV29-1|-|TRBD2|TRBJ2-1
TGCAGCGTTGATAGTAGCCTAGCGGTTTACAATGAGCAGTTCTTC
CSVDSSLAVYNEQFF
>TRBV11-2|-|TRBD1|TRBJ2-2
TGTGCCAGCAGCCACATCAGGGGGCAATTGCCCGGGGAGCTGTTTTTT
CASSHIRGQLPGELFF
>TRBV13|-|-|TRBJ2-7
TGTGCCAGCAGCCTCGGGATGGGAGGGAACAGGGGCGAGCAGTACTTC
CASSLGMGGNRGEQYF
>TRBV7-9|-|-|TRBJ1-2
TGTGCCAGCAGCCTAGGCACGGCAGGGGAGTTGAGTGGCTACACCTTC
CASSLGTAGELSGYTF
>TRBV6-2/TRBV6-3|-|-|TRBJ2-1
TGTGCCAGCAGTTTGGACTCAACCCGCAATGAGCAGTTCTTC
CASSLDSTRNEQFF
>TRBV7-9|-|TRBD1|TRBJ1-5
TGTGCCAGCAGCTTAGACAGGGGAAGCAATCAGCCCCAGCATTTT
CASSLDRGSNQPQHF
>TRBV5-4|-|TRBD1|TRBJ2-1
TGTGCCAGCAGCCCCCGGGACAGGCCATACAATGAGCAGTTCTTC
CASSPRDRPYNEQFF
>TRBV27|once|-|TRBJ1-4
TGTGCCAGCAGTCCCCTTAGACAGTTTCGGCCCCAGGGTGAAAAACTGTTTTTT
CASSPLRQFRPQGEKLFF
>TRBV5-1|-|-|TRBJ2-3
TGCGCCAGCACGTCCAAGGGGGGGTCAGATACGCAGTATTTT
CASTSKGGSDTQYF
>TRBV6-5|-|TRBD1|TRBJ2-3
TGTGCCAGTCTGACAGGGGGGACAGATACGCAGTATTTT
CASLTGGTDTQYF
>TRBV28|-|-|TRBJ2-7
TGTGCCAGCAGTTTCCTTTCCCCTTACGAGCAGTACTTC
CASSFLSPYEQYF
>TRBV7-9|-|TRBD1|TRBJ2-2
TGTGCCAGCAGCCCGCGACAGGGGCCCGGGGAGCTGTTTTTT
CASSPRQGPGELFF
>TRBV5-1|-|-|TRBJ1-6
TGCGCCAGCAGCTCACAGGTGGGCTCACCCCTCCACTTT
CASSSQVGSPLHF
>TRBV19|-|-|TRBJ1-2
TGTGCCAGTAGGACCAGAGGTCCTAACTATGGCTACACCTTC
CASRTRGPNYGYTF